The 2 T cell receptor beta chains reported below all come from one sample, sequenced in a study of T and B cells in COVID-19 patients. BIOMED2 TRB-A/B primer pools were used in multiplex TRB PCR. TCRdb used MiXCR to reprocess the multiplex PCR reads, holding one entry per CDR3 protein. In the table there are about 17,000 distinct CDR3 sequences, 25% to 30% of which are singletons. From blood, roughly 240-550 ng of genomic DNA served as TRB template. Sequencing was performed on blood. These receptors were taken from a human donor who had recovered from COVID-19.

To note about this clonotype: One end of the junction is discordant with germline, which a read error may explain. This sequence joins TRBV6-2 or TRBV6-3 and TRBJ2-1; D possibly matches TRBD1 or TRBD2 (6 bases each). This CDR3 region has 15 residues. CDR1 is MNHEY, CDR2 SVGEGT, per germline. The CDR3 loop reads CVSSPNVGGLNEQFF. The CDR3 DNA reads TGTGTCAGCAGCCCTAACGTGGGGGGCCTCAATGAGCAGTTCTTC.

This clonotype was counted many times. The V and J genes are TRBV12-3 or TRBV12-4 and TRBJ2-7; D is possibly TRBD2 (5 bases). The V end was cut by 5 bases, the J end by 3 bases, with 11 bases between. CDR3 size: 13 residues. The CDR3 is CASSLGEFYEQYF. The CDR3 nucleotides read TGTGCCAGCAGTCTGGGAGAGTTCTACGAGCAGTACTTC.